The 30 T cell receptor beta chains below all came from one sample that was sequenced in a study of metastatic and nonmetastatic thyroid tumors. The entire patient cohort was treatment-naive prior to thyroid surgery. TCRdb re-analyzed the PCR reads using MiXCR. The table records more than 14,000 clones, 20% to 25% of them present only once. Sequencing was done on a sample of tumor tissue. Receptor source: a female donor with papillary thyroid cancer or a benign thyroid nodule (not recorded which). Some clones in this sample may be carry-over from other donors' samples.

This clone has ten or more counts. The CDR3 DNA sequence: TGTGCCAGCAGCCCCGGGACAGGGAACACAGATACGCAGTATTTT. This gives the protein CASSPGTGNTDTQYF. The V gene is TRBV7-3, the J gene TRBJ2-3; 9 bases match TRBD1. Germline trimming cut 5 bases from V and 2 bases from J; bases unmatched to any gene: 5. Germline assignment: CDR1 SGHTA and CDR2 FQGTGA. The length of the CDR3 is 15 residues. The whole variable domain, filled in from reference TRBV7-3 and TRBJ2-3, reads GAGVSQTPSNKVTEKGKYVELRCDPISGHTALYWYRQSLGQGPEFLIYFQGTGAADDSGLPNDRFFAVRPEGSVSTLKIQRTERGDSAVYLCASSPGTGNTDTQYFGPGTRLTVL.

This clone rates as medium-sized. This chain connects TRBV2 to TRBJ1-2, with unresolved D. Trimming left V 4 bases short and J 3 bases short, with 9 bases between. CDR1 SNHLY and CDR2 FYNNEI come from the germline V gene. The CDR3 has 13 amino acids. CDR3 amino acids: CASSGGWDYGYTF. Written as DNA, the CDR3 is TGTGCCAGCAGTGGGGGTTGGGACTATGGCTACACCTTC.

With regard to this clone: An end of the junction does not agree with germline; a read error may underlie this. This rearrangement joins TRBV28 to TRBJ1-5; D is ambiguous. The CDR3 is 11 amino acids. CDR1 is MDHEN, CDR2 SYDVKM, per germline. The CDR3 loop is CSSSLYQPQHF. The CDR3 DNA reads as TGTTCCAGCAGTTTGTATCAGCCCCAGCATTTT.

For the CDR3, the DNA is TGTGCCAGCAGTAACGTAAGTGGCTTCCACACAGATACGCAGTATTTT. Translation gives CASSNVSGFHTDTQYF. The V and J genes are TRBV6-2 or TRBV6-3 and TRBJ2-3; no firm D call. Germline lookup yields CDR1 MNHEY and CDR2 SVGEGT. Trimming took off 5 bases at V and 2 bases at J, with 17 bases between the two ends. This CDR3 comprises 16 residues.

Many counts were recorded for this clone. This sequence may be a read error, since a much larger clone differs from it by one base. J is TRBJ1-2 and V is TRBV6-1; the match to TRBD1 covers 7 bases. This CDR3 is 13 amino acids long. Germline lookup yields CDR1 MNHNS and CDR2 SASEGT. With 11 bases clipped from V and 6 bases from J, the junction kept 12 bases outside the gene matches. The CDR3 loop is CACTLDRVNGYTF. CDR3 coding DNA: TGTGCCTGCACCTTAGACAGGGTAAATGGCTACACCTTC.

This clone showed up just a few times. The chain is built from TRBV6-1 and TRBJ2-7, with D possibly being TRBD1 (6 bases). The V end lost 5 bases, the J end lost 3 bases, and 20 bases lay between the germline ends. Germline loops: CDR1 MNHNS, CDR2 SASEGT. This CDR3 region has 16 residues. Written as DNA, the CDR3 is TGTGCCAGCAGTTCAGGGGTCCAGGTTAGGAACTACGAGCAGTACTTC. It encodes CASSSGVQVRNYEQYF.

There are a few counts of this clone. V usage is TRBV6-2 or TRBV6-3 and J usage is TRBJ2-5; the D gene is possibly TRBD1 (6 bases). Germline loops: CDR1 MNHEY, CDR2 SVGEGT. V lost 2 bases and J lost 4, with 8 bases in between. There are 13 residues in the CDR3. The CDR3 sequence is CASSYGGRETQYF. The CDR3 DNA reads as TGTGCCAGCAGTTACGGGGGCCGAGAGACCCAGTACTTC.

On this clone itself: The junction does not match germline at one end; this may be a read error. The chain employs TRBV7-9 and TRBJ1-2, with D unresolved. Germline CDR1 SEHNR, CDR2 FQNEAQ (reference sequence). The CDR3 runs 15 residues. The CDR3 nucleotides read TGTTCCAGCAGCTTAGACGGTCCGTTTTGGTATGGCCACACCTTC. Translated, it gives CSSSLDGPFWYGHTF. Based on the CDR3 plus reference TRBV7-9 and TRBJ1-2, the full variable domain is DTGVSQNPRHKITKRGQNVTFRCDPISEHNRLYWYRQTLGQGPEFLTYFQNEAQLEKSRLLSDRFSAERPKGSFSTLEIQRTEQGDSAMYLCSSSLDGPFWYGHTFGSGTRLTVV.

Many counts were recorded for this clone. The rearrangement joins TRBV3-1 to TRBJ1-4; D unresolved. In germline, CDR1 is LGHDT, CDR2 YNNKEL (reference sequence). The CDR3 spans 12 residues. V lost 0 bases to trimming and J lost 7 bases, with 3 bases between them. The CDR3 reads CASSQDPEKLFF. As DNA, the CDR3 is TGTGCCAGCAGCCAAGATCCTGAAAAACTGTTTTTT.

The rearrangement links TRBV6-2 or TRBV6-3 to TRBJ2-1; the D is unclear. Trimming took off 6 bases at V and 0 bases at J, with 21 bases between the two ends. The CDR3 has 18 amino acids. Germline V gives CDR1 MNHEY, CDR2 SVGEGT. CDR3 DNA: TGTGCCAGCAGCGTCCCCTACCAAGTACCCAGCTCCTACAATGAGCAGTTCTTC. Translated: CASSVPYQVPSSYNEQFF.

This clone has a handful of counts. V gene TRBV2 combines with J gene TRBJ1-4; 7 bases align to TRBD1. The CDR3 extends over 15 amino acids. Trimming took 6 bases from V and 8 from J; bases not matched to a gene: 12. Germline V lookup: CDR1 SNHLY, CDR2 FYNNEI. CDR3 loop: CASSQGEYSIEKLFF. In nucleotides, the CDR3 is TGTGCCAGCAGCCAGGGGGAGTATTCTATCGAAAAACTGTTTTTT.

About this clone itself: A junction end diverges from the germline sequence, so it may reflect a read error. The rearrangement links TRBV5-1 to TRBJ2-5; TRBD2 agrees at 13 bases. Germline V gene lookup returns CDR1 SGHRS and CDR2 YFSETQ. CDR3 length: 16 residues. CDR3 DNA: TGCGCCAGCAGCTATCGGACTAGCGGGAGTGGGGAGAGCCAGTACTTC. Protein sequence: CASSYRTSGSGESQYF.

This clone is labeled as medium-sized (0.01 to 0.1%). This chain joins TRBV6-5 and TRBJ1-6; D not certain. Germline CDR1 and CDR2: MNHEY and SVGAGI. V lost 2 bases and J 0 bases, leaving 5 bases between the germline ends. The CDR3 consists of 15 residues. CDR3 amino acids: CASSYGASYNSPLHF. The CDR3 DNA follows: TGTGCCAGCAGTTACGGCGCCTCCTATAATTCACCCCTCCACTTT.

The rearrangement links TRBV7-3 to TRBJ2-3; D is uncertain. The CDR3 is 14 residues long. V lost 1 base and J lost 2, with 7 bases in between. Germline CDR1 SGHTA, CDR2 FQGTGA. The CDR3 DNA follows: TGTGCCAGCAGCTTAATATCTGCCACAGATACGCAGTATTTT. This gives the protein CASSLISATDTQYF.

CDR3 sequence reads: CASSLTDSYEQYF. DNA for the CDR3: TGTGCCAGCAGTTTGACGGATTCCTACGAGCAGTACTTC. This chain uses TRBV12-3 or TRBV12-4 with TRBJ2-7; D gene ambiguous. Trimming left V 3 bases short and J 1 base short, with 7 bases between. The CDR3 is 13 residues long.

This clone was seen repeatedly, ten times or more. V gene TRBV20-1 combines with J gene TRBJ1-6; 9 nucleotides align to TRBD1. The germline gives CDR1 DFQATT, CDR2 SNEGSKA (reference sequence). The length of the CDR3 is 15 residues. The J segment lost 7 bases and the V segment lost 1 base, leaving 5 bases of the junction unmatched. CDR3 amino acids: CSARAIQGANSPLHF. The CDR3 bases are TGCAGTGCTAGAGCAATACAGGGGGCCAATTCACCCCTCCACTTT.

By proportion, this clone is medium-sized. The genes are TRBV30 and TRBJ1-1, with unresolved D. CDR1 GTSNPN and CDR2 SVGIG come from the germline V gene (reference sequence). The CDR3 consists of 13 residues. V shed 4 bases and J shed 5 bases, with 14 bases lying between them. Here the CDR3 reads CAWKISRATEAFF. The CDR3 nucleotides read TGTGCCTGGAAAATAAGTCGGGCAACTGAAGCTTTCTTT.

This clone was observed a single time. One junction end does not reproduce the germline sequence, and a read error may be involved. This chain connects TRBV18 to TRBJ2-5; D remains unclear. Per the germline V gene, CDR1 is KGHSH and CDR2 is LQKENI. The CDR3 loop spans 16 amino acids. As DNA, the CDR3 is TGTGCCAGCTCACCTACGTGTCTAGATCTCCAAGAGACCGAGTACTTC. Residues: CASSPTCLDLQETEYF.

The rearrangement joins TRBV24-1 to TRBJ2-2; D may be TRBD1 or TRBD2 (5 bases each). CDR1 is KGHDR, CDR2 SFDVKD, per germline. The CDR3 length is 15 residues. Trimming took 7 bases from V and 4 from J, leaving 15 bases between them. The CDR3 reads CATSLLGTSTGELFF. DNA of the CDR3: TGTGCCACCAGCCTCCTTGGGACGAGCACCGGGGAGCTGTTTTTT.

This clone was recorded at least ten times. The chain links TRBV11-1 to TRBJ2-1; D not certain. Germline V gives CDR1 SGHAT, CDR2 FQDESV (reference sequence). Trimming took off 4 bases at V and 1 base at J, with 11 bases between the two ends. The CDR3 contains 15 residues. CDR3 residues: CASSSTRKSYNEQFF. CDR3 bases: TGTGCCAGCAGCTCCACCCGAAAGTCCTACAATGAGCAGTTCTTC.

This clone has only a few counts. The junction and the germline gene differ at one end; a read error may be behind it. The chain has TRBV9 and TRBJ1-2; D might be TRBD1 (6 bases). Germline assignment: CDR1 SGDLS and CDR2 YYNGEE. There are 13 residues in the CDR3. The CDR3 DNA is TGTGCCTGCAGCTCACAGGGAAACTATGGCTACGCCTTC. It is translated as CACSSQGNYGYAF.

Many counts were recorded for this clone. The sample contains more than one DNA sequence encoding this CDR3. The chain is built from TRBV7-2 and TRBJ2-1; D is unresolved. Germline V gene lookup returns CDR1 SGHTA and CDR2 FQGNSA. The CDR3 is 14 residues long. The ends were cut back, 5 bases at V and 6 bases at J, with 14 bases in the middle. CDR3 region: CASSPYLDSNEQFF. The CDR3 region has the DNA TGTGCCAGCAGCCCCTATCTAGATTCCAATGAGCAGTTCTTC.

This clone has ten or more counts. The same CDR3 is also encoded by other DNA sequences in this sample. The chain recombines TRBV20-1 with TRBJ2-5; TRBD1 might be the D (6 bases). The length of the CDR3 is 14 residues. In germline, CDR1 is DFQATT, CDR2 SNEGSKA (reference sequence). Trimming pared 0 bases from V and 4 bases from J, leaving 12 bases between. The CDR3 here is CSARDGGGLETQYF. The CDR3 DNA reads as TGCAGTGCTAGAGATGGTGGGGGCTTAGAGACCCAGTACTTC.

Judged by abundance, this clone is medium-sized. This chain links TRBV9 with TRBJ2-1; a possible D gene is TRBD2 (6 bases). With 1 base removed from V and 0 bases from J, the gap between germline ends came to 11 bases. The CDR3 spans 16 residues. From germline, CDR1 is SGDLS and CDR2 YYNGEE. The CDR3 coding sequence is TGTGCCAGCAGCGTATCTAGCGACGCCTCCTACAATGAGCAGTTCTTC. Translation: CASSVSSDASYNEQFF. Complete variable domain (other parts from reference TRBV9 and TRBJ2-1): DSGVTQTPKHLITATGQRVTLRCSPRSGDLSVYWYQQSLDQGLQFLIQYYNGEERAKGNILERFSAQQFPDLHSELNLSSLELGDSALYFCASSVSSDASYNEQFFGPGTRLTVL.

The V and J genes are TRBV20-1 and TRBJ1-3, with D unresolved. The germline CDR1 and CDR2 sequences are DFQATT and SNEGSKA (reference sequence). Trimming removed 6 bases at V and 4 bases at J, with 13 bases between. The CDR3 runs to 13 residues. The CDR3 nucleotides are TGCAGTGCCGGGTCCCTCGCAGGAAACACCATATATTTT. This gives the protein CSAGSLAGNTIYF.

This clone was observed a handful of times. V and J are TRBV6-1 and TRBJ2-7, with 9 nucleotides matching TRBD2. Germline trimming cut 4 bases from V and 2 bases from J; bases unmatched to any gene: 3. Germline loops: CDR1 MNHNS, CDR2 SASEGT. The CDR3 extends over 14 amino acids. The CDR3 nucleotides are TGTGCCAGCAGTGTGACTAGCGGACCCTACGAGCAGTACTTC. It translates to CASSVTSGPYEQYF.

This clone showed up many times. The CDR3 DNA sequence: TGTGCCACCAGCCAGGACAGACTGTTAAATCAGCCCCAGCATTTT. Translation: CATSQDRLLNQPQHF. The chain joins TRBV15 to TRBJ1-5; tentatively, D is TRBD1 (6 bases). V was shortened by 5 bases and J by 4 bases, with 15 bases between the two germline ends. The CDR3 consists of 15 residues. The germline CDR1 and CDR2 sequences are LNHNV and YYDKDF (reference sequence).

The sample holds many counts of this clone. This rearrangement joins TRBV10-3 to TRBJ2-1; TRBD2 agrees at 11 bases. After removal of 2 bases from V and 4 bases from J, the junction contained 7 bases not matched to a gene. From germline, CDR1 is ENHRY and CDR2 SYGVKD. The CDR3 loop spans 17 amino acids. The CDR3 nucleotides are TGTGCCATCAGTGAGCCAGACCTAGCGGGAGGTTACAATGAGCAGTTCTTC. It translates to CAISEPDLAGGYNEQFF.

This CDR3 is CSASVTNYGYTF. In nucleotides, the CDR3 is TGCAGTGCTAGTGTCACAAACTATGGCTACACCTTC. The chain carries TRBV20-1 and TRBJ1-2; unclear D gene. There are 12 residues in the CDR3. CDR1 and CDR2 from the germline V gene are DFQATT and SNEGSKA (reference sequence). The V end lost 3 bases, the J end lost 2 bases, and 7 bases lay between the germline ends.

By share, this clone counts as medium-sized. Other DNA sequences in the sample encode the same CDR3. V usage is TRBV30 and J usage is TRBJ2-7; 10 nucleotides agree with TRBD2. Germline V gives CDR1 GTSNPN, CDR2 SVGIG (reference sequence). The CDR3 has 14 residues. The junction had 5 bases not matched to a gene; V was cut back by 0 bases and J by 6 bases. CDR3 sequence (DNA): TGTGCCTGGAGTGTCTCCCTAGCGGGAGTCGAGCAGTACTTC. Translation gives CAWSVSLAGVEQYF.